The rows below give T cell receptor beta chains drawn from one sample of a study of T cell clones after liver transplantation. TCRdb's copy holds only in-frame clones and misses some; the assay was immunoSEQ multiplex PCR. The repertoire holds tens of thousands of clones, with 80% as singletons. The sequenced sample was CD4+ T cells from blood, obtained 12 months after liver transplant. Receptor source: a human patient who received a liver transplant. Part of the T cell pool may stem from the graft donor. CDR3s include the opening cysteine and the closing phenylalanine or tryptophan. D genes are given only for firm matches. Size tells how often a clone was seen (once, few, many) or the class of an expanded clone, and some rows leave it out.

CATGRGDLGEKLFF TGTGCCACTGGGAGAGGGGACCTGGGGGAAAAACTGTTTTTT TRBJ1-4 TRBV2 - -
CASSLGAAGGEDTQYF TGTGCCAGCAGCTTAGGGGCGGCGGGAGGGGAAGATACGCAGTATTTT TRBJ2-3 TRBV7-9 few TRBD2
CASSLRRTSEETQYF TGTGCCAGCAGCCTACGACGGACATCTGAAGAGACCCAGTACTTC TRBJ2-5 TRBV7-2 - -
CSASQTDRSFF TGCAGTGCTTCCCAGACCGATCGGTCTTTCTTT TRBJ1-1 TRBV20-1 - -
CASSHRTGSYGYTF TGTGCCAGCAGCCACCGGACAGGGAGCTATGGCTACACCTTC TRBJ1-2 TRBV5-6 few TRBD1
CASSQERGRRNEQFF TGCGCCAGCAGCCAAGAGCGCGGGAGGCGAAATGAGCAGTTCTTC TRBJ2-1 TRBV4-3 - TRBD2
CASSSHPTHYEQYF TGTGCCAGCAGTTCACATCCGACCCACTACGAGCAGTACTTC TRBJ2-7 TRBV28 - -
CASSPTRGSSGLQYF TGTGCCAGCAGCCCGACCAGGGGGTCAAGCGGCCTGCAGTACTTC TRBJ2-7 TRBV7-2 - TRBD1
CASSVLDSIPNEQYF TGTGCCAGCAGCGTTCTGGACAGTATCCCCAACGAGCAGTACTTC TRBJ2-7 TRBV9 - -
CASSPTVNTGELFF TGCGCCAGCAGCCCGACAGTGAACACCGGGGAGCTGTTTTTT TRBJ2-2 TRBV5-1 - -
CASSPQNGYEQYF TGTGCCAGCTCACCACAAAACGGCTACGAGCAGTACTTC TRBJ2-7 TRBV18 - -
CATHVNTEAFF TGTGCCACACACGTGAACACTGAAGCTTTCTTT TRBJ1-1 TRBV28 few -
CASSLGGLFETQYF TGTGCCAGCAGCTTAGGGGGTCTGTTTGAGACCCAGTACTTC TRBJ2-5 TRBV5-4 - -
CASTLGSTGRGAFF TGTGCCAGCACCCTAGGCTCGACAGGTCGTGGAGCTTTCTTT TRBJ1-1 TRBV5-6 - -
CASSGTGYGYTF TGTGCCAGCAGTGGGACAGGCTATGGCTACACCTTC TRBJ1-2 TRBV27 - TRBD1
CASRRGLNYGYTF TGTGCCAGCCGTCGGGGCTTAAACTATGGCTACACCTTC TRBJ1-2 TRBV28 - -
CASSSPRTGRDEQFF TGTGCCAGCAGTTCCCCTAGGACAGGGAGGGATGAGCAGTTCTTC TRBJ2-1 TRBV28 - -
CASSFEGTSYNEQFF TGTGCCAGCAGCTTTGAGGGCACCTCCTACAATGAGCAGTTCTTC TRBJ2-1 TRBV5-8 - -
CASSRYDPNYGYTF TGTGCCAGCAGTAGGTACGACCCAAACTATGGCTACACCTTC TRBJ1-2 TRBV7-9 - -
CASSVDVRNTGELFF TGTGCCAGCAGCGTAGACGTGAGGAACACCGGGGAGCTGTTTTTT TRBJ2-2 TRBV9 - -
CASSMSSTDTQYF TGTGCCAGCAGCATGTCTAGCACAGATACGCAGTATTTT TRBJ2-3 TRBV7-3 few -
CASGLAGDGSYNEQFF TGCGCCAGTGGACTAGCGGGAGACGGGTCCTACAATGAGCAGTTCTTC TRBJ2-1 TRBV5-1 - TRBD2
CSVTPPGTSGYNEQFF TGCAGCGTCACCCCCCCTGGGACTAGCGGTTACAATGAGCAGTTCTTC TRBJ2-1 TRBV29-1 - TRBD2
CASTDGGRSNQPQHF TGTGCCAGCACTGATGGCGGGCGTAGCAATCAGCCCCAGCATTTT TRBJ1-5 TRBV6-1 - -
CASRAAETYNEQFF TGCGCCAGCAGGGCGGCAGAAACCTACAATGAGCAGTTCTTC TRBJ2-1 TRBV5-1 few -
CAFERGSGANVLTF TGTGCCTTTGAAAGGGGATCTGGGGCCAACGTCCTGACTTTC TRBJ2-6 TRBV28 - -
CASSQAALARETQYF TGCGCCAGCAGCCAAGCAGCGCTAGCGAGAGAGACCCAGTACTTC TRBJ2-5 TRBV4-3 - -
CASSPTSGKESGYTF TGTGCCAGCTCACCAACTTCAGGGAAAGAAAGTGGCTACACCTTC TRBJ1-2 TRBV18 - -
CASRRSDKISGQYF TGTGCCAGCAGGAGGTCAGACAAAATAAGCGGGCAGTACTTC TRBJ2-7 TRBV28 - -
CASSPTGYEQYF TGCGCCAGCAGTCCGACCGGCTACGAGCAGTACTTC TRBJ2-7 TRBV4-1 - -
CAISSGTGGVYEQYF TGTGCCATCAGTTCCGGGACAGGGGGCGTCTACGAGCAGTACTTC TRBJ2-7 TRBV10-3 - TRBD1
CASSLRGTTYNEQFF TGTGCCAGCTCACTCAGGGGCACTACCTACAATGAGCAGTTCTTC TRBJ2-1 TRBV18 - -
CASSPSGRAATKNIQYF TGTGCCAGCAGCCCCAGCGGGAGGGCCGCGACCAAAAACATTCAGTACTTC TRBJ2-4 TRBV28 - TRBD2
CASSLQGGAKNIQYF TGTGCCAGCTCATTACAGGGGGGAGCCAAAAACATTCAGTACTTC TRBJ2-4 TRBV18 - TRBD1
CASEGSGGSYNEQFF TGTGCCAGCGAAGGGTCAGGGGGCTCCTACAATGAGCAGTTCTTC TRBJ2-1 TRBV28 - TRBD1
CASSSTRGGIYEQYF TGTGCCAGCAGCTCGACGAGAGGAGGTATCTACGAGCAGTACTTC TRBJ2-7 TRBV13 once -
CASSLVGQGNEKLFF TGTGCCAGCAGCTTAGTCGGTCAGGGGAATGAAAAACTGTTTTTT TRBJ1-4 TRBV11-2 - -
CASSQDTGSLREQYF TGTGCCAGCAGCCAAGATACCGGGAGTCTTAGAGAGCAGTACTTC TRBJ2-7 TRBV14 - -
CASSLDAWGQPQHF TGTGCCAGTAGTCTGGACGCCTGGGGTCAGCCCCAGCATTTT TRBJ1-5 TRBV19 - -
CASRDQGYEQYF TGTGCCAGCAGGGACCAAGGCTACGAGCAGTACTTC TRBJ2-7 TRBV28 - -
CASSPPGQEQPQHF TGTGCCAGCTCACCACCGGGACAGGAACAGCCCCAGCATTTT TRBJ1-5 TRBV18 - TRBD1
CASSRGGDPYEQYF TGTGCCAGCAGCCGCGGCGGGGACCCCTACGAGCAGTACTTC TRBJ2-7 TRBV14 - -
CAGGPRVNEQFF TGTGCCGGAGGGCCCAGGGTCAATGAGCAGTTCTTC TRBJ2-1 TRBV28 - -
CASSSGLVEQYF TGTGCCAGCAGCTCGGGACTAGTCGAGCAGTACTTC TRBJ2-7 TRBV11-1 - TRBD2
CAGSNRGRSTEAFF TGTGCCGGTTCCAACAGGGGGAGAAGCACTGAAGCTTTCTTT TRBJ1-1 TRBV2 once TRBD1